This T cell receptor beta chain was captured by sequencing in a study of cytomegalovirus exposure and HLA in healthy donors (dated by TCRdb to 2016 to 2017). For the study in its entirety: An earlier analysis of some 600 of the donors reported 276 Gb of sequence data and 95 million to 130 million unique TCR beta sequences obtained from 150 million to 200 million T cells. An early release covering roughly 640 HLA-typed donors comprised about 310 gigabases of sequencing data and 65 million to 100 million unique TCR sequences. Of the approximately 400 genotyped donors, about 80% fell in the genetic ancestry cluster associated with self-reported Caucasian donors. The study was designed to test whether signatures of past pathogen exposure could be identified by cataloging public T cell receptors. The study profiled the T cell repertoires of under 850 subjects by immunosequencing and related them to cytomegalovirus serostatus. In addition to the first cohort of 666 subjects, a separate validation cohort of 130 or so different subjects was used. High-throughput TCR immunosequencing, statistical association of individual TCRs with disease status, and machine learning were combined to predict cytomegalovirus infection status. A later analysis re-analyzed previously published TCR beta repertoires from 650 to 800 donors and added high-resolution HLA genotyping to study TCR occurrence patterns. The later analysis used no new phenotypic data to find candidate immune exposures, relying instead on TCR beta sequences and their occurrence across donors. In an earlier analysis of more than 550 of the donors, high-throughput TCR beta sequencing was used to judge whether each TCR beta V gene segment behaved as functional or pseudogenic. Donor age, sex, ethnicity and CMV serostatus were compiled together with the repertoire data. A later genetic analysis used genome-wide SNP genotypes for 398 of the 666 donors, treating that subset as a discovery cohort. All discovery cohort repertoires had been generated using a single sequencing platform. Both class I and class II loci were covered by HLA typing, at four-digit resolution. Typing coverage varied by locus: roughly 629-640 donors for A, B, C, DRB1 and DQB1; approximately 560 for DQA1; 600 to 610 for DPA1; 400 to 480 for DPB1. Four to six DR-DQ haplotypes were handled as single units for association and clustering because linkage in the cohort was strong. On average, roughly 200,000 unique TCR beta nucleotide sequences were sequenced per donor among roughly 430 genotyped donors of the cohort, with roughly a sixth of those sequences being non-productive. General study outcomes and caveats: A later genetic analysis reported fewer N-insertions in productive TCRs among donors in an Asian-associated ancestry cluster than the roughly 700-donor mean. An earlier analysis of roughly 570 of the donors showed that most TCR beta V segments appeared in productive rearrangements either about 87% or about 30% of the time, which broadly matched IMGT annotations. A later analysis reported that several top co-occurrence clusters appeared linked to parvovirus B19, influenza, CMV and Epstein-Barr virus. Assigning TCR associations to individual alleles was difficult when HLA alleles, especially DR and DQ, strongly co-occurred. In a later analysis, the rate of TCR association differed among HLA loci, with DRB1 alleles having the most associated TCRs and HLA-C alleles having the fewest. CMV serostatus was the only immune exposure information available for the cohort. Because HLA typing was missing for some donors at each locus, association tests included only the typed subset. In a later analysis, HLA-associated TCR beta chains were found to be more clonally expanded and to have lower generation probabilities than equally common non-associated chains. Because counts were too low, some 16 rarely observed V segments, including chromosome 9 orphons, were excluded from the earlier analysis of about 500 of the donors. The sequencing pipeline was judged likely to have produced a cluster of highly shared sequence variants as a technical artifact. According to a later analysis, most CMV-associated TCR beta chains appeared to be HLA-restricted, and the HLA associations seemed to be driven largely by CMV exposure. Some IMGT-functional V segments, including TRBV6-2 and TRBV6-3, could not be distinguished by the 87-base-pair reads and were therefore excluded. In this cohort, only TCR beta chains were sequenced, and detectable features were limited by the absence of alpha or paired-chain data. Most TCR sequences were observed very rarely across donors, whereas some public TCRs were present in many individuals. In vitro tests confirmed that a few of the cytomegalovirus-associated TCR beta chains recognize cytomegalovirus antigens. In a later analysis, some 17,000 TCR beta sequences were associated with specific HLA alleles at a false discovery rate of 0.05. Sequencing depth was assumed to be roughly uniform across donors in the presence/absence analyses, though that assumption may not hold. The authors suggested that the approach could potentially be extended to other disease states and immunological phenotypes. Linkage disequilibrium might explain the correlated functional status among segregating V segments, but an unknown experimental factor could not be excluded. A later genetic analysis associated a missense DCLRE1C variant with V-gene and J-gene trimming of TCR beta chains, and an independent cohort replicated the association. In the study, some 160 TCR beta chains were listed as associated with cytomegalovirus. A further reported finding was that TCR beta sequences accurately predicted the HLA-A and HLA-B alleles for most subjects in the first cohort. The classifier was reported to diagnose cytomegalovirus status with high specificity and sensitivity in both the original and validation cohorts.

This clone was found once. Its antigen remains unidentified. Base qualities were left out, and no much larger clone turns up one base away. Libraries came from the immunoSEQ multiplex PCR assay. A mixture of 60 forward primers for TCR Vbeta segments and 13 reverse primers for TCR Jbeta segments was used in the multiplex PCR. A multiplex PCR assay on genomic DNA amplified the CDR3 region of rearranged TCR beta genes. Amplified TCR beta libraries were sequenced as 87-base-pair reads on the Illumina HiSeq System. The authors' pipeline ran thus. A later analysis counted tens of millions of unique TCR beta chains across the 666 repertoires, and approximately 11 million of these chains were shared by at least two donors. A nearest-neighbor algorithm error-corrected the raw reads and collapsed the reads into unique sequences, merging closely related sequences to remove PCR and sequencing errors. Alignment of CDR3 sequences to IMGT reference sequences was used to assign V, D and J gene segments. For a sequence to be retained, at least a six-nucleotide match to both a V gene segment and a J gene segment was required. Rearrangements were called productive when the CDR3 lacked stop codons and stayed in frame with V and J; all others were non-productive. CDR3 was defined according to IMGT convention as the region running from the second conserved V-encoded cysteine to the conserved J-encoded phenylalanine. The earlier analysis of more than 450 of the donors excluded sequences that lacked an unambiguous match to a single V gene segment. An earlier analysis of fewer than 750 of the donors classified V segments as functional when productive rearrangements were above 56.7% and as segregating when the standard deviation between donors was above 5%. A statistical classification framework was built to diagnose cytomegalovirus status from the catalog of TCR beta chain sequences. In a later analysis, TCR nucleotide sequences were compared against IMGT/GENE-DB human TR gene sequences so that V and J genes could be assigned. In a later analysis, CDR3 sequences and most-parsimonious VDJ recombination scenarios were assigned using the TCRdist pipeline. A later analysis defined each TCR beta chain by its CDR3 amino acid sequence plus V-gene family, and excluded reads lacking a unique V-gene family. A later analysis removed several hundred highly shared, low-generation-probability nucleotide sequences to deal with suspected cross-contamination and a sequencing artifact. A later analysis calculated a clonal expansion index for each public chain from normalized within-repertoire ranks of inferred template counts. In a later analysis, generation probabilities were computed using a VDJ recombination model fitted to out-of-frame rearrangements, and the results were checked against IGoR. In a later analysis, TCR-TCR, TCR-HLA and TCR-CMV co-occurrence was scored with hypergeometric tests, and a repertoire-size bias correction was applied to TCR pairs. A later analysis estimated false discovery rates by permuting HLA or CMV assignments 20 times. In a later analysis, co-occurring TCRs were grouped using DBSCAN, with TCRdist sequence similarity added in when clustering inside HLA-allele-positive subsets. For co-occurrence clustering, repertoires with fewer than 30,000 or more than 120,000 public chains were excluded, along with four or five repertoires with anomalous nucleotide sharing. TCRdb stores this immuneACCESS table with in-frame sequences only. Part of the clones is absent; in the studies checked, under half of the shortfall reflects unresolved V genes, and no reason is known for the rest. V, J and clone size reflect that table, while D and trimming were determined from the DNA. The sample data list about 180,000 clones, and around 82% of these were observed just once. Over 2% of the sample comes from the top ten.

From a lookup of the germline V gene, CDR1 and CDR2 are SGDLS and YYNGEE. V loses 7 bases, J loses 4 bases, and the germline ends lie 9 bases apart. The CDR3 spans 12 residues, from the cysteine through the phenylalanine. Here the CDR3 DNA is all that survives: 36 bases in frame from base 1. The cohort was made up of approximately 670 healthy bone marrow donors. Cohort members were all nominally healthy when sampled, although unrecorded immune exposures were likely present. The donor was CMV seropositive and belonged to the group of 270 or so seropositive cohort members. A peripheral blood sample was collected from each donor, and TCR beta sequencing was performed on peripheral blood mononuclear cells. The Qiagen DNeasy Blood Extraction Kit was used to extract genomic DNA from the blood cell samples.

The clonotype originates from a woman in her twenties or thirties in good health and CMV-seropositive. Sequencing was performed on PBMCs. The chain is encoded by TRBV9 joined to TRBJ1-5; 6 matching bases give a weak D call of TRBD1. This receptor carries the CDR3 CASGGGNQPQHF. The sequenced DNA is TGTGCCAGCGGGGGCGGGAATCAGCCCCAGCATTTT. The entire variable domain, with the stretches around the CDR3 drawn from the reference TRBV9 and TRBJ1-5 proteins, is DSGVTQTPKHLITATGQRVTLRCSPRSGDLSVYWYQQSLDQGLQFLIQYYNGEERAKGNILERFSAQQFPDLHSELNLSSLELGDSALYFCASGGGNQPQHFGDGTRLSIL.